These 29 T cell receptor beta chains came from one sample sequenced in a study of molecular identifiers for immune sequencing clone quantification. A single record per CDR3 protein comes from TCRdb applying MiXCR to the PCR reads. The sample has approximately 90,000 distinct CDR3 sequences, 20% to 25% seen once. What was sequenced was naive CD8+ T cells from blood, with Jurkat cell RNA spiked in. The sample's subset: FACS-sorted CD8+CD4-CCR7+CD45RA+ naive T cells. Source of these receptors: a human donor in good health. Some libraries in this study had Jurkat cell RNA spiked in.

This clonotype has ten or more counts. The chain combines TRBV30 with TRBJ2-2; 8 positions match TRBD1. The ends lost 2 bases at V and 1 base at J; junction bases unmatched: 6. The length of the CDR3 is 16 residues. Germline V lookup: CDR1 GTSNPN, CDR2 SVGIG (reference sequence). The CDR3 loop reads CAWSSPGQVNTGELFF. DNA of the CDR3: TGTGCCTGGAGTTCTCCGGGACAGGTGAACACCGGGGAGCTGTTTTTT. The variable domain in full, with the rest retrieved from reference TRBV30 and TRBJ2-2, is SQTIHQWPATLVQPVGSPLSLECTVEGTSNPNLYWYRQAAGRGLQLLFYSVGIGQISSEVPQNLSASRPQDRQFILSSKKLLLSDSGFYLCAWSSPGQVNTGELFFGEGSRLTVL.

Comments on this clonotype: Being one base from a much bigger clone, this may be a read error. The chain employs TRBV12-3 or TRBV12-4 and TRBJ2-3; no clear D gene. This CDR3 is built from 14 residues. The V end was cut by 3 bases, the J end by 2 bases, with 9 bases between. The CDR3 sequence is CASSFSTNTDTQYF. In DNA form, the CDR3 reads TGTGCCAGCAGTTTTTCAACCAACACAGATACGCAGTATTTT.

This clonotype turned up a few times. J is TRBJ1-1 and V is TRBV21-1; the D segment call TRBD1 is taken from the table without a DNA check. TRBV21-1 represents a pseudogene. The CDR3 has 13 residues. CDR3 DNA sequence: TGTGCCAGCAGACAGGGCTGGAACACTGAAGCTTTCTTT. Its protein product is CASRQGWNTEAFF.

The rearrangement links TRBV19 to TRBJ2-1; D possibly corresponds to TRBD2 (6 bases). CDR3 size: 15 residues. Germline lookup yields CDR1 LNHDA and CDR2 SQIVND (reference sequence). Trimming took 4 bases from V and 4 from J, leaving 14 bases between them. The CDR3 spells CASSTPSDYYNEQFF. Written as DNA, the CDR3 is TGTGCCAGTAGTACGCCCTCGGACTATTACAATGAGCAGTTCTTC.

The chain employs TRBV4-1 and TRBJ1-6; no clear D gene. The germline gives CDR1 MGHRA, CDR2 YSYEKL. This CDR3 region has 14 residues. Trimming cost V 1 base and J 7 bases, with 8 bases left between them. DNA of the CDR3: TGCGCCAGCAGCCAAGGCCCGGGGAATTCACCCCTCCACTTT. It encodes CASSQGPGNSPLHF.

Regarding this clonotype: A clone one base away is much larger, so this may be a read error. V usage is TRBV12-3 or TRBV12-4 and J usage is TRBJ2-1, with TRBD2 matching 11 bases. The CDR3 runs 16 residues. In DNA form, the CDR3 reads TGTGCCGGCAGTTTCTTCCTAGCGGGGGGCTACAATGAGCAGTTCTTC. This codes for CAGSFFLAGGYNEQFF.

With regard to this clonotype: This may come from a read error, since a much larger clone is one base off. This rearrangement joins TRBV7-9 to TRBJ1-5; the D is unclear. V lost 4 bases to trimming and J lost 12 bases, with 22 bases between them. Per germline, CDR1 SEHNR and CDR2 FQNEAQ (reference sequence). This CDR3 has 15 residues. The CDR3 here is CASSSRDLGSSHQHF. CDR3 sequence (DNA): TGTGCCAGCAGCTCCCGGGATTTGGGAAGTTCGCACCAGCATTTT. Variable domain in full (rest from reference TRBV7-9 and TRBJ1-5): DTGVSQNPRHKITKRGQNVTFRCDPISEHNRLYWYRQTLGQGPEFLTYFQNEAQLEKSRLLSDRFSAERPKGSFSTLEIQRTEQGDSAMYLCASSSRDLGSSHQHFGDGTRLSIL.

This clonotype appeared a few times. This chain links TRBV19 with TRBJ1-2; tentative D call: TRBD1 (5 bases). Per germline, CDR1 LNHDA and CDR2 SQIVND (reference sequence). This CDR3 comprises 13 residues. V lost 4 bases and J 4 bases, leaving 10 bases between the germline ends. The CDR3 is CASSTGAGYGYTF. The CDR3 coding sequence is TGTGCCAGTAGTACTGGGGCTGGCTATGGCTACACCTTC.

Concerning this clonotype: It may be a read error: a sequence one base away is much more abundant. The rearrangement uses TRBV6-5 and TRBJ2-3, with D possibly TRBD1 on 6 matching bases. The J call may not be correct, given that the DNA end is closer to TRBJ1-5. This CDR3 region has 17 residues. Germline CDR1 MNHEY, CDR2 SVGAGI. Written as DNA, the CDR3 is TGTGCCAGCAGTACCAATCCAACAGGGACTAGCACAGATACGCAGCATTTT. Protein product: CASSTNPTGTSTDTQHF.

This clonotype was seen ten or more times. This chain links TRBV24-1 with TRBJ2-7, with D possibly matching TRBD2 (6 bases). The CDR3 is 14 amino acids. Trimming cost V 5 bases and J 6 bases, with 16 bases left between them. Germline CDR1 is KGHDR and CDR2 is SFDVKD. This CDR3 is CATSARPLGGEQYF. The DNA of the CDR3 is TGTGCCACCAGTGCCCGACCTTTGGGAGGCGAGCAGTACTTC.

The table lists this clonotype with many counts. CDR3 DNA sequence: TGTGCCACCAGCAGGGAGGCAGGGACGTTGAACACTGAAGCTTTCTTT. Amino acids: CATSREAGTLNTEAFF. The chain links TRBV15 to TRBJ1-1; weak D call: TRBD1 (5 bases). The V end was cut by 3 bases, the J end by 0 bases, with 14 bases between. Germline values: CDR1 LNHNV, CDR2 YYDKDF (reference sequence). This CDR3 spans 16 amino acids.

This clonotype was seen ten or more times. This chain joins TRBV12-3 or TRBV12-4 and TRBJ1-1, with D hard to call. Trimming removed 5 bases at V and 4 bases at J, with 8 bases between. The CDR3 contains 12 residues. The CDR3 reads CASSLYGTEAFF. DNA of the CDR3: TGTGCCAGCAGTCTATACGGCACTGAAGCTTTCTTT.

Worth noting for this clonotype: One base away lies a much larger clone, so this may be a sequencing read error. J is TRBJ1-1 and V is TRBV10-3; no clear D. CDR1 is ENHRY and CDR2 is SYGVKD in the germline V gene. The CDR3 loop spans 11 amino acids. The CDR3 DNA follows: TGTGCCATCGGTGATAGCGCGGGAGCTTTCTTT. This gives the protein CAIGDSAGAFF.

Points on this clonotype: A much bigger clone sits one base away, suggesting this may be a read error. The chain couples TRBV7-3 to TRBJ2-1, with TRBD1 matching 7 bases. The CDR3 totals 15 residues. Germline CDR1 is SGHTA and CDR2 is FQGTGA. J lost 1 base, V lost 5 bases, and 5 bases had no gene match. The CDR3 here is CASSVVTGSYNEQFF. The CDR3, as DNA: TGTGCCAGCAGCGTAGTGACAGGGTCCTACAATGAGCAGTTCTTC.

This clonotype was seen many times. The rearrangement joins TRBV2 to TRBJ2-7; D call uncertain. This CDR3 is built from 16 residues. Trimming stripped 8 bases from V and 0 bases from J, with 20 bases between. CDR1 and CDR2 from the germline V gene are SNHLY and FYNNEI. CDR3 region: CASLLSTEPSSYEQYF. CDR3 DNA sequence: TGTGCCAGCCTTTTATCGACGGAACCTAGCTCCTACGAGCAGTACTTC.

This clonotype was observed at least ten times. The V call is TRBV4-3, the J call TRBJ1-2; 7 bases fit TRBD1. This CDR3 is 15 amino acids long. The germline CDR1 and CDR2 sequences are LGHNA and YSLEER. V dropped 4 bases and J dropped 3; count of bases not matched to a gene: 8. The CDR3 is CASSLQSGGDYGYTF. CDR3 DNA sequence: TGCGCCAGCAGCCTACAGTCAGGGGGAGACTATGGCTACACCTTC.

In its sample, this clonotype was seen once. A much larger clone lies a single base off, so this may be a read error. The V and J genes are TRBV6-2 or TRBV6-3 and TRBJ2-1, with 11 positions matching TRBD2. This CDR3 has 15 residues. Germline CDR1 reads MNHEY; CDR2 reads SVGEGT. The CDR3 sequence is CASSLTSGVYSEQFF. CDR3 nucleotides: TGTGCCAGCAGCCTGACTAGCGGGGTTTACAGTGAGCAGTTCTTC.

This clonotype was counted ten times or more. This chain connects TRBV10-3 to TRBJ1-1; tentatively, D is TRBD1 (5 bases). Germline CDR1 ENHRY, CDR2 SYGVKD. The CDR3 sequence is 12 residues long. V lost 4 bases, J lost 5 bases, and 8 bases lay in between. The CDR3 loop reads CAISGGDTEAFF. CDR3 DNA sequence: TGTGCCATCAGTGGGGGGGATACTGAAGCTTTCTTT.

In its sample, this clonotype was seen many times. The chain recombines TRBV7-9 with TRBJ2-1; D is undetermined. V was trimmed by 1 base and J by 5 bases, leaving 6 bases between them. CDR3 length equals 13 residues. CDR1 SEHNR and CDR2 FQNEAQ come from the germline V gene (reference sequence). Here the CDR3 reads CASSLVLDNEQFF. In DNA, the CDR3 is TGTGCCAGCAGCTTAGTTCTAGACAATGAGCAGTTCTTC. The full variable domain, in which reference TRBV7-9 and TRBJ2-1 provide the parts outside the CDR3, is DTGVSQNPRHKITKRGQNVTFRCDPISEHNRLYWYRQTLGQGPEFLTYFQNEAQLEKSRLLSDRFSAERPKGSFSTLEIQRTEQGDSAMYLCASSLVLDNEQFFGPGTRLTVL.

This clonotype was observed at least ten times. The chain recombines TRBV20-1 with TRBJ2-7; 8 bases fit TRBD1. The CDR3 has 17 residues. In germline, CDR1 is DFQATT, CDR2 SNEGSKA (reference sequence). The V and J ends lost 1 base and 4 bases, in that order; junction bases with no gene match: 15. CDR3 region: CSARVPYYGQGVYEQYF. The CDR3 DNA is TGCAGTGCTAGAGTGCCCTATTATGGACAGGGTGTATACGAGCAGTACTTC.

This clonotype was observed a handful of times. A much larger clone differs by one base, so this may be a read error. The V gene is TRBV4-3, the J gene TRBJ1-2; 8 bases fit TRBD1. V was clipped by 0 bases and J by 4 bases; unmatched bases: 4. CDR1 and CDR2 from the germline V gene are LGHNA and YSLEER. This CDR3 has 15 residues. DNA of the CDR3: TGCGCCAGCAGCCAAGATCAGGGGGCCAGCTATGGCTACACCTTC. This gives the protein CASSQDQGASYGYTF.

Note on this clonotype: A much larger clone sits a single nucleotide away, making a read error possible. V usage is TRBV6-2 or TRBV6-3 and J usage is TRBJ2-7; weak D call: TRBD2 (6 bases). CDR1 and CDR2 from the germline V gene are MNHEY and SVGEGT. The CDR3 length is 14 residues. CDR3: CASSSSAGLYAQYF. Written as DNA, the CDR3 is TGTGCCAGCAGTTCATCCGCGGGACTCTACGCGCAGTACTTC.

The CDR3 loop is CSVRGWGYNYNEQFF. The CDR3 DNA reads as TGCAGCGTTCGAGGGTGGGGCTACAATTACAATGAGCAGTTCTTC. V is TRBV29-1 and J is TRBJ2-1, with D perhaps matching TRBD1 or TRBD2 (5 bases each). Germline V CDR1 and CDR2: SQVTM, ANQGSEA. This CDR3 region has 15 residues. V lost 5 bases and J 4 bases, leaving 18 bases between the germline ends.

Points on this clonotype: A single base separates this from a much larger clone, so it may be a read error. J is TRBJ2-2 and V is TRBV2, with a tentative D call TRBD2 (5 bases). This CDR3 spans 16 amino acids. CDR1 SNHLY and CDR2 FYNNEI come from the germline V gene. The CDR3 is CASSDPPLATTGELIF. CDR3 sequence (DNA): TGTGCCAGCAGTGACCCCCCCCTAGCAACCACCGGGGAGCTGATTTTT.

This clonotype appeared many times. The J gene is TRBJ2-1, the V gene TRBV6-2 or TRBV6-3; a possible D gene is TRBD1 (6 bases). Trimming cost V 6 bases and J 8 bases, with 14 bases left between them. This CDR3 has 13 amino acids. The germline V gene has CDR1 MNHEY and CDR2 SVGEGT. CDR3 loop: CASRSPGVDEQFF. The DNA for the CDR3 is TGTGCCAGCAGATCCCCAGGGGTCGATGAGCAGTTCTTC.

This clonotype was found a few times. The V gene is TRBV13, the J gene TRBJ2-7, with TRBD1 matching over 8 bases. Germline-derived CDR1 and CDR2 are PRHDT and FYEKMQ (reference sequence). The CDR3 consists of 15 residues. The trim removed 4 bases at V and 2 bases at J, leaving 7 bases unmatched. CDR3 DNA sequence: TGTGCCAGCAGCTCGACCGGACAGGGTCCCTACGAGCAGTACTTC. Its translation is CASSSTGQGPYEQYF.

The chain recombines TRBV30 with TRBJ2-7; D not resolved. The CDR3 length is 21 residues. Trimming stripped 1 base from V and 5 bases from J, with 36 bases between. CDR1 is GTSNPN and CDR2 is SVGIG in the germline V gene (reference sequence). CDR3 in DNA: TGTGCCTGGAGTGGGCTGTTTGCCTTAGGGATCAACCCCTTATTTTGGAACGAGCAGTACTTC. Translating it yields CAWSGLFALGINPLFWNEQYF.

This clonotype came up many times. V is TRBV20-1 and J is TRBJ1-5; D uncertain. Deletions cut 6 bases from V and 4 bases from J, with 13 bases between. This CDR3 has 13 residues. Germline V CDR1 and CDR2: DFQATT, SNEGSKA (reference sequence). The CDR3 region has the DNA TGCAGTGCCCCTGACGACGGGAATCAGCCCCAGCATTTT. It yields the protein CSAPDDGNQPQHF.

The chain couples TRBV7-9 to TRBJ1-3; 8 positions agree with TRBD1. This CDR3 has 14 residues. The germline gives CDR1 SEHNR, CDR2 FQNEAQ (reference sequence). V lost 3 bases and J lost 3; bases outside the gene matches: 1. CDR3: CASSLDRDGNTIYF. DNA for the CDR3: TGTGCCAGCAGCTTGGACAGGGATGGAAACACCATATATTTT.